This note documents a single T cell receptor (beta chain) sequence. The data were obtained in a study of radiotherapy plus CTLA-4 blockade in lung cancer. The germline V gene encodes CDR1 MNHEY and CDR2 SVGAGI. Trimming removed 10 bases at V and 0 bases at J, with 15 bases between. The CDR3 runs 14 residues. Some clones are missing from TCRdb's copy, which holds only in-frame ones; the method was immunoSEQ multiplex PCR. Of approximately 69,000 clones listed, roughly 80% were seen once; the top ten hold around 7%. The chain uses TRBV6-5 and TRBJ1-1; D remains unclear. The sample in question was peripheral blood, obtained from a patient treated with radiotherapy plus ipilimumab. The sequence was collected from a human donor with non-small cell lung cancer who had a complete response to radiotherapy plus ipilimumab. CDR3 in DNA: TGTGCCATCAGAGGAGGGCTGTTGAACACTGAAGCTTTCTTT. It codes for CAIRGGLLNTEAFF.